The clone carrying this T cell receptor beta chain was seen only once. The table came from immunoSEQ multiplex PCR; TCRdb's copy has only in-frame clones and leaves some out. The profile shows some 400,000 clones, 90% to 95% of them singletons. The record originates from a study of blood T cell repertoires in COVID-19. From germline, CDR1 is ENHRY and CDR2 SYGVKD. J gave up 3 bases and V 3 bases, and 4 bases lay outside the gene matches. The CDR3 has 15 amino acids. This chain links TRBV10-3 with TRBJ2-1; TRBD1 matches at 8 bases. The material sequenced was PBMCs or T cells enriched from blood (not recorded which). The clonotype originates from a woman aged 40 to 49 who had been exposed to COVID-19. CDR3 in DNA: TGTGCCATCAGTGAAGGACAGGGCTACTACAATGAGCAGTTCTTC. Amino acid sequence: CAISEGQGYYNEQFF.